The rows below give T cell receptor beta chains drawn from one sample of a study of blood T cells in healthy people across ages. MiXCR was run by TCRdb on the 5' RACE reads, yielding one entry per CDR3 protein. Counted here are roughly 720,000 distinct CDR3 sequences, around half occurring once; the ten biggest clones make up roughly 40%. Sequences were obtained from blood. All receptors come from a man at least 80 years old in good health. CDR3s include the opening cysteine and the closing phenylalanine or tryptophan. The order of the fields is J gene, clone size, D gene, V gene, CDR3 protein, CDR3 DNA. D genes are given only for firm matches. The size of a clone is reported for some rows only, either as once, few or many, or as a class for expanded clones.

TRBJ2-7	few	TRBD1	TRBV29-1	CSVSLSGQGKVEQYF	TGCAGCGTTTCCCTGAGTGGACAGGGCAAGGTCGAGCAGTACTTC
TRBJ2-3	few	TRBD2	TRBV3-1	CASSPGTSGADTQYF	TGTGCCAGCAGCCCGGGGACTAGCGGCGCAGATACGCAGTATTTT
TRBJ2-7	-	-	TRBV7-2	CASSLGGRGTAGLEQYF	TGTGCCAGCAGCTTAGGCGGTAGGGGGACGGCGGGTTTAGAGCAGTACTTC
TRBJ2-7	-	-	TRBV20-1	CSARADPGSVEQYF	TGCAGCGCTAGGGCGGACCCGGGATCCGTCGAGCAGTACTTC
TRBJ2-2	-	TRBD2	TRBV20-1	CSAPGTSGPTGELFF	TGCAGTGCGCCCGGGACTAGCGGGCCCACCGGGGAGCTGTTTTTT
TRBJ1-2	-	-	TRBV3-1	CASSPRTDEIGYTF	TGTGCCAGCAGCCCGAGGACGGATGAGATTGGCTACACCTTC
TRBJ1-1	-	-	TRBV10-3	CAIRTSGEQTEAFF	TGTGCCATCAGGACCTCGGGGGAACAGACTGAAGCTTTCTTT
TRBJ2-7	-	TRBD2	TRBV12-3/TRBV12-4	CASTSKRTSGQETRYF	TGTGCCAGCACCTCCAAGCGGACTAGCGGTCAGGAGACCCGGTACTTC
TRBJ2-1	-	TRBD1	TRBV15	CATSRDRVSANEQFF	TGTGCCACCAGCAGGGACAGGGTATCCGCCAATGAGCAGTTCTTC
TRBJ2-1	-	TRBD1	TRBV24-1	CATQQGRRGNEQFF	TGTGCCACCCAACAGGGGAGAAGAGGCAATGAGCAGTTCTTC
TRBJ1-2	-	TRBD1	TRBV7-2	CASLRTGGSYGYTF	TGTGCCAGCCTCAGGACAGGGGGGAGCTATGGCTACACCTTC
TRBJ2-5	-	-	TRBV7-2	CASSRTVGGETQYF	TGTGCCAGCAGCCGGACTGTGGGGGGAGAGACCCAGTACTTC
TRBJ2-3	-	-	TRBV11-2	CASSPIRKDTQYF	TGTGCCAGCAGCCCAATTCGGAAGGATACGCAGTATTTT
TRBJ2-1	once	TRBD2	TRBV5-1	CASSLAGTSAGHEQFF	TGCGCCAGCAGCTTGGCTGGGACTAGCGCGGGCCATGAGCAGTTCTTC
TRBJ1-6	-	-	TRBV28	CASSSRDAESPLHF	TGTGCCAGCAGTTCACGGGACGCAGAGTCACCCCTCCACTTT
TRBJ2-7	-	TRBD2	TRBV20-1	CSLASWGSGRDEQYF	TGCAGCCTTGCTAGTTGGGGTAGCGGGAGAGACGAGCAGTACTTC
TRBJ2-1	-	-	TRBV20-1	CSARGDRYHNEQFF	TGCAGTGCTAGAGGTGATCGGTATCACAATGAGCAGTTCTTC
TRBJ1-6	-	TRBD1	TRBV7-3	CASSQQGDNSPLHF	TGTGCCAGCAGCCAACAGGGGGATAATTCACCCCTCCACTTT
TRBJ2-6	-	-	TRBV27	CAGSPYSGAERANVLTF	TGTGCCGGCAGTCCCTACTCGGGGGCCGAGAGGGCCAACGTCCTGACTTTC
TRBJ2-3	few	-	TRBV29-1	CSVVWTTDTQYF	TGCAGCGTTGTCTGGACAACAGATACGCAGTATTTT
TRBJ2-7	-	TRBD2	TRBV14	CASSPKASGRAYEQYF	TGTGCCAGCAGCCCGAAGGCCAGCGGGAGGGCTTACGAGCAGTACTTC
TRBJ1-2	-	-	TRBV29-1	CSVEGDIGGYTF	TGCAGCGTTGAAGGGGATATCGGGGGCTACACCTTC
TRBJ2-5	few	-	TRBV11-1	CASSLGPVSQETQYF	TGTGCCAGCAGCTTAGGACCGGTCTCGCAAGAGACCCAGTACTTC
TRBJ2-3	few	-	TRBV14	CASSAEPPSIYTQYF	TGTGCCAGCAGCGCGGAACCCCCTAGCATATATACGCAGTATTTT